Given below is one T cell receptor (beta chain) in context. The table lists this clonotype with a few counts. Its recognized antigen is unknown. There are no base qualities to consult, and no much larger clone falls within one base. These data are taken from a study of T cells after yellow fever vaccination (dated by TCRdb to between 2018 and 2020). General notes on the study: The SMART-Seq v4 Ultra Low Input RNA kit was used to prepare libraries from fractions with low cell numbers. To follow T-cell clones before and after both primary and booster YFV17D yellow fever vaccination, bulk TCR alpha and beta repertoires underwent longitudinal sequencing. The cohort comprised two healthy male donors, one aged 18 to 30 and one aged 30 to 40 years. Blood samples were taken at several timepoints before and after primary and secondary immunization, and bulk PBMC replicates and cell subsets were isolated. Beyond this particular receptor, the publication reports: Most clones expanded after primary vaccination (around 97% of CD4 and around 89% of CD8) were re-detected after the booster, suggesting that broad memory maintenance occurred. The study included only a couple of donors, which limits how far the findings can be generalized. Because abundant contaminating clonotypes from the bulk population could be contained in FACS-sorted repertoires, computational filtering was required. The secondary T-cell response was weaker than the primary response but faster, peaking on day 5 instead of day 15. A small fraction of clonotypes appeared in both the CD4 and CD8 compartments, likely as a result of convergent recombination.

In the paper's terms, the treatment or condition label means: live attenuated yellow fever vaccine strain. Two biological replicates of bulk PBMCs were collected at each blood-draw timepoint. PBMCs were isolated from peripheral blood using a standard Ficoll-Paque protocol. TriZol was used to extract RNA from bulk PBMCs, CD4 and CD8 fractions, and dextramer-positive and dextramer-negative fractions. For CDR1 and CDR2, the germline V gene lists ENHRY and SYGVKD. The CDR3 numbers 15 residues from cysteine through phenylalanine. The read is trimmed to its CDR3 DNA, 45 bases read in frame from base 1. The trim is 1 base for V and 8 bases for J, with a gap of 15 bases between the germline ends. TCR cDNA was made using 5'RACE template switching, a step that added a universal primer site and unique molecular identifiers. cDNA synthesis was primed from both the TCR alpha and TCR beta constant segments. Two PCR steps were used to amplify libraries, with sample barcodes and sequencing adapters being added in the second step. Sequencing of libraries was performed on Illumina HiSeq 2500 (2x100 bp) or NovaSeq (2x150 bp). The authors processed their data as follows. Reads were demultiplexed and collapsed into UMI consensus sequences with MIGEC, and V(D)J alignment was performed with MiXCR. Vaccine-responding clonotypes were defined with edgeR using replicate PBMC samples, requiring FDR below 0.01 and a log2 fold change above 5 up to day 15. Bulk clonotypes were assigned CD4 or CD8 identity according to which sequenced CD4 or CD8 repertoire held them at higher abundance. TCRdb's own reprocessing of the public reads used fastp at Q25 and MiXCR and kept productive beta chains. Rows merge per CDR3 protein into single entries with the most common DNA and genes. The V and J calls reflect TCRdb's pipeline rather than the authors' work. The sample data list 450,000 to 550,000 distinct CDR3 sequences, and just over 20% of these were observed just once. Together, the top ten hold roughly a sixth of the sample.

This material consisted of PBMCs, taken approximately 22 days after the first yellow fever vaccination. The chain is assembled from TRBV10-3 and TRBJ2-1, with no confident D gene call. This TCR came from a man between 18 and 29 years old who received the YFV17D yellow fever vaccine. The DNA reads as follows: TGTGCCATCAGTGAGTTATATAGTTTTAGAGATGAGCAGTTCTTC. This gives the protein CAISELYSFRDEQFF.